The present entry profiles one TCR beta chain with its context. The target antigen is unknown. These data are taken from a study of shared clonotypes between healthy human individuals. Regarding the study as a whole: Generally, naive subsets (rather than memory subsets) showed larger estimated richness.

CDR3 length: 17 residues. The V gene lost 0 bases and the J gene lost 2 bases, with 16 bases spanning the gap. From germline, CDR1 is SGHNT and CDR2 YYREEE (reference sequence). Over several immunoSEQ plates, each subset's genomic DNA was distributed in even portions. In replicate PCRs of sorted subsets, about 200 ng DNA, tens of thousands of T cell genomes, was used. Original handling: Sequence data from immunoSEQ were junction-only and lacked quality scores; consequently, filtering differed. Assay used: immunoSEQ multiplex PCR; TCRdb lists only in-frame clones, some missing. V and J calls and clone size are those listed in that table; D and trimming were worked out from the DNA. The table includes more than 2 million clones, roughly 95% detected once.

What was sequenced was naive CD4+ T cells sorted from blood. Subset given: CD45RA+ positively selected. This TCR was recovered from a young man in good health. The chain joins TRBV5-4 to TRBJ2-3; D gene unclear. The CDR3, as DNA: TGTGCCAGCAGCTTGGCCGGCGCGACCCAGCCCACAGATACGCAGTATTTT. This translates into CASSLAGATQPTDTQYF.